Each of the 20 T cell receptor beta chains below was sequenced from the same sample in a study of shared clonotypes between healthy human individuals. Naive CD8 cells comprised CD45RO-negative, CCR7-positively selected cells, excluding terminally differentiated effector memory CD45RA+ cells. Only in-frame clones appear in the TCRdb table, and some are missing; sequencing was by immunoSEQ multiplex PCR. The repertoire holds around 1,900,000 clones, with just under 95% as singletons. The sequencing input was naive CD8+ T cells from PBMCs. The receptors derive from a man between 18 and 35 years old in good health. Some clones in this sample may be carry-over from other donors' samples.

The J gene is TRBJ2-7, the V gene TRBV29-1; D could derive from TRBD1 or TRBD2 (5 bases each). V lost 1 base and J 5 bases, leaving 21 bases between the germline ends. This CDR3 is built from 16 residues. CDR1 and CDR2 (germline): SQVTM, ANQGSEA. The CDR3 sequence is CSVEGGTSSPPHEQYF. The CDR3 DNA sequence: TGCAGCGTTGAAGGGGGCACTAGTTCCCCTCCGCACGAGCAGTACTTC.

There are a few counts of this clone. CDR3 nucleotides: TGTGCCAGCAGCTCTACCCCCCTAAACACTGAAGCTTTCTTT. The encoded protein is CASSSTPLNTEAFF. The chain couples TRBV5-4 to TRBJ1-1, with D uncertain. This CDR3 has 14 residues. Germline CDR1 is SGHNT and CDR2 is YYREEE (reference sequence). The ends were cut back, 3 bases at V and 2 bases at J, with 11 bases in the middle.

As to this clone: Other DNA variants within this sample encode the same CDR3. J is TRBJ1-2 and V is TRBV18; 9 nucleotides agree with TRBD1. V lost 0 bases, J lost 4 bases, and 0 bases stayed unmatched. CDR3 length equals 14 residues. The V gene's germline CDR1 is KGHSH and CDR2 LQKENI. CDR3 region: CASSPPGQGYGYTF. The CDR3 DNA follows: TGTGCCAGCTCACCACCGGGACAGGGCTATGGCTACACCTTC. The full variable domain, in which reference TRBV18 and TRBJ1-2 provide the parts outside the CDR3, is NAGVMQNPRHLVRRRGQEARLRCSPMKGHSHVYWYRQLPEEGLKFMVYLQKENIIDESGMPKERFSAEFPKEGPSILRIQQVVRGDSAAYFCASSPPGQGYGYTFGSGTRLTVV.

The rearrangement links TRBV12-5 to TRBJ1-1; D perhaps matches TRBD1 (6 bases). Germline loops: CDR1 LGHNT, CDR2 FRNRAP. CDR3 length: 18 amino acids. Trimming removed 0 bases at V and 1 base at J, with 18 bases between. CDR3 DNA sequence: TGTGCTAGTGGTTTGGTACTGCCGACAGGCCGCTGGAACACTGAAGCTTTCTTT. It translates to CASGLVLPTGRWNTEAFF.

V usage is TRBV28 and J usage is TRBJ2-1, with TRBD2 matching 14 bases. The CDR3 spans 16 residues. Unmatched junction bases numbered 5, after V lost 1 base and J lost 9 bases. Germline assignment: CDR1 MDHEN and CDR2 SYDVKM. As DNA, the CDR3 is TGTGCCAGCAGTTTATTCGGGACTAGCGGGAGAGTTGAGCAGTTCTTC. This sequence encodes CASSLFGTSGRVEQFF. Combining the CDR3 with reference TRBV28 and TRBJ2-1 gives the whole variable domain DVKVTQSSRYLVKRTGEKVFLECVQDMDHENMFWYRQDPGLGLRLIYFSYDVKMKEKGDIPEGYSVSREKKERFSLILESASTNQTSMYLCASSLFGTSGRVEQFFGPGTRLTVL.

V is TRBV5-4 and J is TRBJ2-1; D might be TRBD2 (6 bases). V was clipped by 1 base and J by 8 bases, with 10 bases between them. Germline V CDR1 and CDR2: SGHNT, YYREEE (reference sequence). CDR3 size: 13 residues. The DNA for the CDR3 is TGTGCCAGCAGCTTGTGGGGGGACCATGAGCAGTTCTTC. It yields the protein CASSLWGDHEQFF.

The rearrangement links TRBV6-1 to TRBJ2-7, with D tentatively TRBD2 (6 bases). The CDR3 has 16 residues. The germline gives CDR1 MNHNS, CDR2 SASEGT. Trimming pared 4 bases from V and 7 bases from J, leaving 23 bases between. The CDR3 is CASSAYPGLGILEQYF. Written as DNA, the CDR3 is TGTGCCAGCAGTGCCTATCCGGGACTCGGTATACTGGAGCAGTACTTC.

This clone is a singleton in its sample. The CDR3 is CSAGTGVTEAFF. As DNA, the CDR3 is TGCAGCGCCGGCACAGGGGTGACTGAAGCTTTCTTT. The chain links TRBV29-1 to TRBJ1-1; 7 nucleotides agree with TRBD1. Germline V gene sequence: CDR1 SQVTM, CDR2 ANQGSEA. The length of the CDR3 is 12 residues. The ends lost 7 bases at V and 5 bases at J; junction bases unmatched: 7.

The J gene is TRBJ2-7, the V gene TRBV27; a possible D gene is TRBD1 (6 bases). Germline CDR1 is MNHEY and CDR2 is SMNVEV (reference sequence). Deletions cut 8 bases from V and 2 bases from J, with 16 bases between. The CDR3 has 14 residues. The CDR3 coding sequence is TGTGCCAGCGTATCCACAGGGCCAACCTACGAGCAGTACTTC. Translating it yields CASVSTGPTYEQYF.

This rearrangement joins TRBV28 to TRBJ2-5; D possibly corresponds to TRBD2 (6 bases). Looked up from germline, CDR1 is MDHEN and CDR2 is SYDVKM. The CDR3 totals 16 residues. Trimming took 3 bases from V and 5 from J, leaving 19 bases between them. CDR3 in amino acids: CASSFNGGAKTETQYF. The CDR3 DNA sequence: TGTGCCAGCAGTTTTAATGGAGGGGCTAAAACGGAGACCCAGTACTTC.

The V and J genes are TRBV19 and TRBJ2-1, with a possible D match to TRBD2 (7 bases). Germline V lookup: CDR1 LNHDA, CDR2 SQIVND (reference sequence). Trimming left V 7 bases short and J 2 bases short, with 15 bases between. CDR3 size: 15 residues. This CDR3 reads CASTQGLAAYNEQFF. For the CDR3, the DNA is TGTGCCAGTACCCAGGGGCTAGCGGCCTACAATGAGCAGTTCTTC.

The CDR3 DNA follows: TGTGCCAGCAGCTTAACCGGGACATCTATATCAGGGGCCAACGTCCTGACTTTC. Protein sequence: CASSLTGTSISGANVLTF. The rearrangement uses TRBV9 and TRBJ2-6; the D gene is possibly TRBD1 (6 bases). In germline, CDR1 is SGDLS, CDR2 YYNGEE. The CDR3 consists of 18 residues. The germline V and J ends were trimmed by 4 bases and 4 bases, with 21 bases remaining between them.

The rearrangement links TRBV5-1 to TRBJ1-1; no clear D. Germline V CDR1 and CDR2: SGHRS, YFSETQ. The ends were cut back, 3 bases at V and 5 bases at J, with 11 bases in the middle. The CDR3 has 13 residues. DNA for the CDR3: TGCGCCAGCAGCTCCGAGACGGGGACTGAAGCTTTCTTT. It yields the protein CASSSETGTEAFF.

The genes are TRBV7-9 and TRBJ1-4; D possibly corresponds to TRBD1 (5 bases). V gave up 1 base and J gave up 3 bases, with 12 bases separating them. The CDR3 totals 16 residues. Germline V gene lookup returns CDR1 SEHNR and CDR2 FQNEAQ (reference sequence). CDR3 sequence (DNA): TGTGCCAGCAGCTTAGTAGGTTCGGGGCCTAATGAAAAACTGTTTTTT. This gives the protein CASSLVGSGPNEKLFF.

The gene calls are TRBV4-3 and TRBJ2-3; the D is unclear. This CDR3 has 13 amino acids. Germline V gene lookup returns CDR1 LGHNA and CDR2 YSLEER. The V end was cut by 4 bases, the J end by 6 bases, with 11 bases between. The DNA of the CDR3 is TGCGCCAGCAGCCCCGGACGGTGGGATACGCAGTATTTT. It encodes CASSPGRWDTQYF.

J is TRBJ2-7 and V is TRBV5-1, with D possibly being TRBD1 (5 bases). The germline V gene encodes CDR1 SGHRS and CDR2 YFSETQ. The CDR3 has 12 amino acids. Trimming removed 2 bases from V and 6 bases from J, with 9 bases in between. The CDR3 spells CASSFDSFEQYF. The CDR3 nucleotides are TGCGCCAGCAGCTTCGACAGTTTCGAGCAGTACTTC.

This clone was detected a few times. The sample contains more than one DNA sequence encoding this CDR3. The chain uses TRBV5-6 and TRBJ1-1; TRBD1 agrees at 7 bases. The CDR3 extends over 12 amino acids. V shed 4 bases, J shed 4 bases, and the junction held 1 base outside the gene matches. In germline, CDR1 is SGHDT, CDR2 YYEEEE. As DNA, the CDR3 is TGTGCCAGCAGCAGACAGGGCACTGAAGCTTTCTTT. This codes for CASSRQGTEAFF. The full variable domain, completed using reference TRBV5-6 and TRBJ1-1, is DAGVTQSPTHLIKTRGQQVTLRCSPKSGHDTVSWYQQALGQGPQFIFQYYEEEERQRGNFPDRFSGHQFPNYSSELNVNALLLGDSALYLCASSRQGTEAFFGQGTRLTVV.

This rearrangement joins TRBV2 to TRBJ1-5; D is perhaps TRBD1 (5 bases). CDR1 is SNHLY and CDR2 is FYNNEI in the germline V gene. V lost 8 bases and J 3 bases, leaving 17 bases between the germline ends. CDR3 length: 15 amino acids. The CDR3 here is CASLRGREANQPQHF. CDR3 in DNA: TGTGCCAGCCTAAGGGGCAGGGAAGCCAATCAGCCCCAGCATTTT.

The chain is built from TRBV9 and TRBJ1-1; tentatively, D is TRBD1 (6 bases). The CDR3 is made up of 16 amino acids. CDR1 and CDR2 (germline): SGDLS, YYNGEE. Trimming took 4 bases from V and 1 from J, leaving 17 bases between them. The CDR3 loop reads CASSPSGDLRNTEAFF. In DNA, the CDR3 is TGTGCCAGCAGCCCATCAGGGGACCTAAGGAACACTGAAGCTTTCTTT.

The V and J genes are TRBV9 and TRBJ2-3; TRBD1 matches at 9 bases. V trimming: 0 bases; J trimming: 6 bases; junction bases outside the gene matches: 8. The germline CDR1 and CDR2 sequences are SGDLS and YYNGEE. The CDR3 extends over 16 amino acids. The CDR3 sequence: CASSVENRGLVDTQYF. CDR3 DNA sequence: TGTGCCAGCAGCGTAGAGAACAGGGGGCTAGTGGATACGCAGTATTTT. Together with reference TRBV9 and TRBJ2-3, the CDR3 gives the full variable domain: DSGVTQTPKHLITATGQRVTLRCSPRSGDLSVYWYQQSLDQGLQFLIQYYNGEERAKGNILERFSAQQFPDLHSELNLSSLELGDSALYFCASSVENRGLVDTQYFGPGTRLTVL.